The T cell receptor beta chain under discussion was sequenced for a study of shared clonotypes between healthy human individuals. About the study: The study enrolled a couple of women and three men aged 18 to 49. Whole-study results and caveats: Read depth was anticipated to influence clonotype sharing among donors.

Method: immunoSEQ multiplex PCR; TCRdb's copy keeps in-frame clones and lacks some. Here the sample spans some 2,000,000 clones, roughly 95% being singletons. This clone was seen more than once but under ten times. The antigen remains undetermined. It was CD45RO-negative cells, positively selected for CCR7, that made up naive CD8 cells, with terminally differentiated effector memory CD45RA+ cells excluded. Source material: naive CD8+ T cells sorted from blood. The TCR sequence derives from a man aged 18 to 35 in good health.

In DNA form, the CDR3 reads TGTGCCAGCAGTCCTGGGGGTACCCTAGATACGCAGTATTTT. Translated, it gives CASSPGGTLDTQYF. This chain joins TRBV6-6 and TRBJ2-3, with D possibly being TRBD1 or TRBD2 (5 bases each). V gave up 5 bases and J gave up 5 bases, with 14 bases separating them. Germline CDR1 is MNHNY and CDR2 is SVGAGI (reference sequence). CDR3 length: 14 amino acids.